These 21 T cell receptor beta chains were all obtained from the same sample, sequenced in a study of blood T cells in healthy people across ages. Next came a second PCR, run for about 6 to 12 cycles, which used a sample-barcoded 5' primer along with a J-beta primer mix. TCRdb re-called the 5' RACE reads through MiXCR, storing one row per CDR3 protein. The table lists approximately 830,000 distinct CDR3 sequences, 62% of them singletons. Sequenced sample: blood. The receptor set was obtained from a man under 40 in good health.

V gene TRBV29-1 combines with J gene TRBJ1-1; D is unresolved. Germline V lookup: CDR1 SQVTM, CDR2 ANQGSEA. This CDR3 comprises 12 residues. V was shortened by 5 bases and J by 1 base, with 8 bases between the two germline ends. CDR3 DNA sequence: TGCAGCGTTCTAGTCACGAACACTGAAGCTTTCTTT. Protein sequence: CSVLVTNTEAFF.

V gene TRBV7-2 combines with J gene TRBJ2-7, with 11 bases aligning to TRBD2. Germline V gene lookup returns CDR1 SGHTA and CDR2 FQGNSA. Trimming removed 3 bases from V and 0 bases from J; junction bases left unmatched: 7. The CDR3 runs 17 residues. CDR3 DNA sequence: TGTGCCAGCAGCTTGGCTAGCGGGGGGACCACCTCCTACGAGCAGTACTTC. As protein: CASSLASGGTTSYEQYF.

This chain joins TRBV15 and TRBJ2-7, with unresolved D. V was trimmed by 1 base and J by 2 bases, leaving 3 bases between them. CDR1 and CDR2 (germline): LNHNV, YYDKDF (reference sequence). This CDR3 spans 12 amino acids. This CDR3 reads CATSRGPYEQYF. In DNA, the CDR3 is TGTGCCACCAGCAGAGGACCCTACGAGCAGTACTTC.

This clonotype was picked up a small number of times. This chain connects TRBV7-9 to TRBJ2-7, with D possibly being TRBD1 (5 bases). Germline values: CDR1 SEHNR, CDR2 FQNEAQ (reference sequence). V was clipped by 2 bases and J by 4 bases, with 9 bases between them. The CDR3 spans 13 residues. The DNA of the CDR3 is TGTGCCAGCAGCTTAAAGGGGTCTTACGAGCAGTACTTC. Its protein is CASSLKGSYEQYF.

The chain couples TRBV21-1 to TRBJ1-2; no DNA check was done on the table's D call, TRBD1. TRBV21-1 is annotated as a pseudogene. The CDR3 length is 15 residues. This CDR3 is CASSNRDRTSCGYTF. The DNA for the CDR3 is TGTGCCAGCAGCAATAGGGACAGAACCTCTTGTGGCTACACCTTC.

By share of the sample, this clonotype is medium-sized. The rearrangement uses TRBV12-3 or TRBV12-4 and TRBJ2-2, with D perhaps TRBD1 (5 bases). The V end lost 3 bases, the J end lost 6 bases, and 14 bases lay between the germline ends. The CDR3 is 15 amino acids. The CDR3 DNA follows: TGTGCCAGCAGTTTGTGGGTTCCCAGGGCCGGGGAGCTGTTTTTT. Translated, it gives CASSLWVPRAGELFF.

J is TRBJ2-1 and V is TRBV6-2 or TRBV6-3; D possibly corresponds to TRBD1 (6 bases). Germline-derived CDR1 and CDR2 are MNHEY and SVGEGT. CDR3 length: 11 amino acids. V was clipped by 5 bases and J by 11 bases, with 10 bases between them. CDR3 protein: CASSQGTKQFF. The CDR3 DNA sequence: TGTGCCAGCAGTCAAGGGACAAAGCAGTTCTTC.

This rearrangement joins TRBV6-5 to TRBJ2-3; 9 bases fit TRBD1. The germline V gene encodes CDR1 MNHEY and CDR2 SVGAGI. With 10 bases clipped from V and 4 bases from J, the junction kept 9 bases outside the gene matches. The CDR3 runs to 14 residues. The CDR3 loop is CATQTGGGADTQYF. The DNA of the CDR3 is TGTGCCACCCAAACAGGGGGCGGTGCAGATACGCAGTATTTT.

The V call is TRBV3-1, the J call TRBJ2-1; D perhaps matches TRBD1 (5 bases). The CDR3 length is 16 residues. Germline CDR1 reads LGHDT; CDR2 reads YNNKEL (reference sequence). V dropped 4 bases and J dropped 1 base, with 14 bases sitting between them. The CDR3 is CASSRSKGPSYNEQFF. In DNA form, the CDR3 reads TGTGCCAGCAGCCGCTCGAAGGGGCCGTCCTACAATGAGCAGTTCTTC.

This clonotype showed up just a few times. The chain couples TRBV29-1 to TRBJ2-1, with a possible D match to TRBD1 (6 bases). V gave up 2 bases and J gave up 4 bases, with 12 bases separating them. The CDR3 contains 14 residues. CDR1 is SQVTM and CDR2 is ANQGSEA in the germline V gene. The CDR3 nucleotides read TGCAGCGTTGAACCGGACAGCCCTTACAATGAGCAGTTCTTC. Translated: CSVEPDSPYNEQFF.

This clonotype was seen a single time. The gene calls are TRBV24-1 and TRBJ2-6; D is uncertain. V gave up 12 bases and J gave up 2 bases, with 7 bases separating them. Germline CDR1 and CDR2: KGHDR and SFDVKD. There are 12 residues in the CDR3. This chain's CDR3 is CAAGAGANVLTF. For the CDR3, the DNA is TGTGCCGCCGGAGCTGGGGCCAACGTCCTGACTTTC.

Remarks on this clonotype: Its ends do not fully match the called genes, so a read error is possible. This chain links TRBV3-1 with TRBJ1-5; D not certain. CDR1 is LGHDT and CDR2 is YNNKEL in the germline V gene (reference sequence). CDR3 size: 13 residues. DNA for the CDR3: TGTGCCAGCAGCCAAATGACGGATCGGCCCCTGCATTTT. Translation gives CASSQMTDRPLHF. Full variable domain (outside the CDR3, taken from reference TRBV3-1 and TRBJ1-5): DTAVSQTPKYLVTQMGNDKSIKCEQNLGHDTMYWYKQDSKKFLKIMFSYNNKELIINETVPNRFSPKSPDKAHLNLHINSLELGDSAVYFCASSQMTDRPLHFGDGTRLSIL.

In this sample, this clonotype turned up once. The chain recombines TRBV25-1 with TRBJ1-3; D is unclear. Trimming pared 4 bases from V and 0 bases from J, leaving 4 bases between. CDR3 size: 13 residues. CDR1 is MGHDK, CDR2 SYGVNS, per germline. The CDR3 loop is CASSVVSGNTIYF. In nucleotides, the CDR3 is TGTGCCAGCAGTGTCGTCTCTGGAAACACCATATATTTT.

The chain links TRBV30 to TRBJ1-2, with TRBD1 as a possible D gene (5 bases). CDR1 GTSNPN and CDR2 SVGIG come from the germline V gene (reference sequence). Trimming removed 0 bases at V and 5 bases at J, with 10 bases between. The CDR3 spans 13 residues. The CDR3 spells CAWSVPAGYGYTF. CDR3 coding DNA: TGTGCCTGGAGTGTACCCGCAGGGTATGGCTACACCTTC.

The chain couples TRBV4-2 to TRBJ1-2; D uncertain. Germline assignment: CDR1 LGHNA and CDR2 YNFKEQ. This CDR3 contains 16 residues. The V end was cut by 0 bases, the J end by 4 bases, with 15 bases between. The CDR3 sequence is CASSQEKAGGGYGYTF. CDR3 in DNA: TGTGCCAGCAGCCAAGAAAAAGCCGGAGGTGGCTATGGCTACACCTTC.

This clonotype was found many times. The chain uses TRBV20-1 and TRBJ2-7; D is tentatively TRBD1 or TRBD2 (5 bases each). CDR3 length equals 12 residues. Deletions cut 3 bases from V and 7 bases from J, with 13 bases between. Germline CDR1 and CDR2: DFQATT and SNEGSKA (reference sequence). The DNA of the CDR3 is TGCAGTGCTAGGGGACGGCCGTGGGAGCAGTACTTC. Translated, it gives CSARGRPWEQYF.

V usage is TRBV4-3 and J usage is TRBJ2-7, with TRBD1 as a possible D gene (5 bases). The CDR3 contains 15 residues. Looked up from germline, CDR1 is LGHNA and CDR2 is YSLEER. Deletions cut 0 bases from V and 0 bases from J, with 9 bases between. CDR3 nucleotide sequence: TGCGCCAGCAGCCAAGATCAGGGCTTCTCCTACGAGCAGTACTTC. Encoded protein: CASSQDQGFSYEQYF.

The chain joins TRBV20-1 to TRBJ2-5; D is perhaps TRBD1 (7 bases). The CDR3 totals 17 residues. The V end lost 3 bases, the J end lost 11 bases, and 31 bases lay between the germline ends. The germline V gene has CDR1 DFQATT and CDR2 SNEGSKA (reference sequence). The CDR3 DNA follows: TGCAGTGCTAGGACGGACAGGTCCCATCAAGAGGTTCGGGAGCAGTACTTC. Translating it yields CSARTDRSHQEVREQYF.

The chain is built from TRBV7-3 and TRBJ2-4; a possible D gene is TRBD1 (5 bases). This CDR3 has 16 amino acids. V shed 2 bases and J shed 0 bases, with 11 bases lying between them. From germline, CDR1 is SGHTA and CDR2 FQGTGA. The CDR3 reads CASSLQGQGAKNIQYF. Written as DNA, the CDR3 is TGTGCCAGCAGCTTACAGGGCCAAGGAGCCAAAAACATTCAGTACTTC.

This chain's CDR3 is CSAINYGYTF. The DNA for the CDR3 is TGCAGTGCTATAAACTATGGCTACACCTTC. The V call is TRBV20-1, the J call TRBJ1-2; D gene unclear. This CDR3 is built from 10 residues. V dropped 4 bases and J dropped 2 bases, with 2 bases sitting between them. CDR1 is DFQATT and CDR2 is SNEGSKA in the germline V gene (reference sequence).

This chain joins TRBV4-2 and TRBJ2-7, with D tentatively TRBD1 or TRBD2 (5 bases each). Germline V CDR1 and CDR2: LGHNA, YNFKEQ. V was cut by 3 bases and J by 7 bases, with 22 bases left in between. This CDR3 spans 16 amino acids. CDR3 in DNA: TGTGCCAGCAGCCACCCGGGACCTAACAGATTCAATGAGCAGTACTTC. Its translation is CASSHPGPNRFNEQYF.